The 22 T cell receptor beta chains below were found in one sample sequenced in a study of Ad26.COV2.S vaccination and SARS-CoV-2 variants. Treatment in this sample: around 19 received Ad26.COV2.S at low or high dose, single or two shots; five or six received placebo; per-sample allocation not given. The investigators took samples on day 63 after the first vaccine or placebo injection. Using immunoSEQ multiplex PCR, the repertoire was profiled, and TCRdb retains in-frame clones only, with some absent. Of about 680,000 clones in the sample, around 90% were seen once. The specimen comprised peripheral blood, sampled in a trial of Ad26.COV2.S vaccine versus placebo. The source is a person aged 18-60 years who received the Ad26.COV2.S COVID-19 vaccine or a placebo.

The genes are TRBV5-1 and TRBJ1-1; possibly TRBD1 for D (6 bases). Germline V gene data show CDR1 as SGHRS and CDR2 as YFSETQ. The V gene lost 0 bases and the J gene lost 4 bases, with 10 bases spanning the gap. The CDR3 has 14 amino acids. This CDR3 is CASSLGLDSTEAFF. The CDR3 coding sequence is TGCGCCAGCAGCTTGGGATTGGACAGCACTGAAGCTTTCTTT. Based on the CDR3 plus reference TRBV5-1 and TRBJ1-1, the full variable domain is KAGVTQTPRYLIKTRGQQVTLSCSPISGHRSVSWYQQTPGQGLQFLFEYFSETQRNKGNFPGRFSGRQFSNSRSEMNVSTLELGDSALYLCASSLGLDSTEAFFGQGTRLTVV.

This sequence joins TRBV7-9 and TRBJ1-2; possible D gene TRBD1, 5 bases. This CDR3 has 15 residues. Germline V gives CDR1 SEHNR, CDR2 FQNEAQ (reference sequence). Trimming took off 1 base at V and 5 bases at J, with 14 bases between the two ends. This CDR3 reads CASSLDTGRAYGYTF. The CDR3 DNA follows: TGTGCCAGCAGCTTAGACACGGGCAGGGCTTATGGCTACACCTTC.

The chain combines TRBV2 with TRBJ2-1; perhaps TRBD2 as D (5 bases). V lost 3 bases, J lost 4 bases, and 13 bases lay in between. The CDR3 consists of 15 residues. Germline lookup yields CDR1 SNHLY and CDR2 FYNNEI. CDR3 nucleotides: TGTGCCAGCAGTGAGAGGCCGGACTTTTACAATGAGCAGTTCTTC. Residues: CASSERPDFYNEQFF.

CDR3 coding DNA: TGTGCCAGCAGTTTATGGGACTCCTCAGGAGAGCAGTTCTTC. This gives the protein CASSLWDSSGEQFF. The V gene is TRBV27, the J gene TRBJ2-1; weak D call: TRBD2 (6 bases). Germline lookup yields CDR1 MNHEY and CDR2 SMNVEV (reference sequence). V was trimmed by 1 base and J by 10 bases, leaving 14 bases between them. This CDR3 comprises 14 residues.

The chain has TRBV2 and TRBJ1-1, with D uncertain. The CDR3 has 12 amino acids. Germline V lookup: CDR1 SNHLY, CDR2 FYNNEI. Trimming cost V 7 bases and J 1 base, with 7 bases left between them. The CDR3 region is CASNEGNTEAFF. The CDR3 coding sequence is TGTGCCAGCAACGAGGGGAACACTGAAGCTTTCTTT.

This chain joins TRBV6-5 and TRBJ2-1; tentatively, D is TRBD2 (5 bases). Trimming pared 5 bases from V and 0 bases from J, leaving 11 bases between. Germline lookup yields CDR1 MNHEY and CDR2 SVGAGI. CDR3 length: 15 amino acids. CDR3 residues: CASSRDAGSYNEQFF. In DNA, the CDR3 is TGTGCCAGCAGTCGCGACGCGGGCTCCTACAATGAGCAGTTCTTC.

With regard to this clone: The same CDR3 is also encoded by other DNA sequences in this sample. CDR3 sequence (DNA): TGTGCCAGCAGCGTCGGCGGGGGGGCATACAATGAGCAGTTCTTC. This codes for CASSVGGGAYNEQFF. This chain joins TRBV9 and TRBJ2-1, with 9 bases matching TRBD2. Trimming at V came to 2 bases and at J to 4 bases, leaving 4 bases not matched to a gene. Germline lookup yields CDR1 SGDLS and CDR2 YYNGEE. The CDR3 runs 15 residues.

The V gene is TRBV12-3 or TRBV12-4, the J gene TRBJ2-7, with D unresolved. V lost 3 bases to trimming and J lost 3 bases, with 9 bases between them. The CDR3 totals 13 residues. CDR3 protein: CASSFRHLYEQYF. CDR3 DNA sequence: TGTGCCAGCAGTTTCCGACACCTCTACGAGCAGTACTTC.

The chain couples TRBV6-5 to TRBJ2-1; 11 bases map to TRBD2. CDR3 length equals 16 residues. The J segment lost 7 bases and the V segment lost 1 base, leaving 6 bases of the junction unmatched. Germline V gives CDR1 MNHEY, CDR2 SVGAGI. CDR3 sequence (DNA): TGTGCCAGCAGTTACTTTAGCGGGGGGGCTTGGAATGAGCAGTTCTTC. It codes for CASSYFSGGAWNEQFF.

This chain uses TRBV3-1 (or the pseudogene TRBV3-2) with TRBJ2-5; perhaps TRBD2 as D (7 bases). From germline, CDR1 is LGHDT and CDR2 YNNKEL (reference sequence). Between the trimmed V and J ends, which lost 4 bases and 3 bases, there was a span of 12 bases. The CDR3 sequence is 14 residues long. CDR3 DNA: TGTGCCAGCAGCCGGGGGGGGGCAGAAGAGACCCAGTACTTC. Encoded protein: CASSRGGAEETQYF.

The chain is built from TRBV3-1 (or the pseudogene TRBV3-2) and TRBJ2-7; no firm D call. The CDR3 loop spans 12 amino acids. The V end was cut by 0 bases, the J end by 1 base, with 1 base between. CDR1 is LGHDT and CDR2 is YNNKEL in the germline V gene (reference sequence). The CDR3: CASSQESYEQYF. The DNA for the CDR3 is TGTGCCAGCAGCCAAGAGTCCTACGAGCAGTACTTC.

The genes are TRBV18 and TRBJ1-2; tentatively, D is TRBD1 (5 bases). This CDR3 has 11 amino acids. Trimming took off 6 bases at V and 8 bases at J, with 10 bases between the two ends. Germline CDR1 KGHSH, CDR2 LQKENI. CDR3 bases: TGTGCCAGCTCGTCACAGGAGGGCTACACCTTC. It yields the protein CASSSQEGYTF.

The chain uses TRBV6-6 and TRBJ1-5, with D unclear. The CDR3 extends over 13 amino acids. Trimming stripped 3 bases from V and 6 bases from J, with 9 bases between. CDR1 and CDR2 (germline): MNHNY, SVGAGI (reference sequence). CDR3 sequence reads: CASSYRWGQPQHF. The CDR3, as DNA: TGTGCCAGCAGTTATCGGTGGGGTCAGCCCCAGCATTTT.

The chain has TRBV15 and TRBJ2-2; 10 bases are shared with TRBD2. CDR3 length equals 18 residues. Germline V gene lookup returns CDR1 LNHNV and CDR2 YYDKDF (reference sequence). After removal of 0 bases from V and 7 bases from J, the junction contained 11 bases not matched to a gene. The CDR3 reads CATSRDVGLAGEVGELFF. Written as DNA, the CDR3 is TGTGCCACCAGCAGAGATGTTGGGCTAGCGGGAGAGGTCGGGGAGCTGTTTTTT.

This chain links TRBV4-1 with TRBJ2-5; D gene unclear. Trimming pared 4 bases from V and 5 bases from J, leaving 14 bases between. Germline V gene lookup returns CDR1 MGHRA and CDR2 YSYEKL. CDR3 length: 14 amino acids. The CDR3 sequence: CASSPRQLQETQYF. The CDR3 nucleotides are TGCGCCAGCAGCCCGAGACAACTGCAGGAGACCCAGTACTTC.

This chain connects TRBV6-5 to TRBJ1-1; D remains unclear. This CDR3 is built from 13 residues. Germline-derived CDR1 and CDR2 are MNHEY and SVGAGI. Trimming shortened V by 8 bases and J by 1 base, and 11 bases separated the two germline ends. The CDR3 loop is CASPRTENTEAFF. CDR3 bases: TGTGCCAGCCCCCGAACAGAGAACACTGAAGCTTTCTTT.

This clone was recorded once. V gene TRBV5-1 combines with J gene TRBJ2-7; D ambiguous. The ends were cut back, 0 bases at V and 2 bases at J, with 9 bases in the middle. Per germline, CDR1 SGHRS and CDR2 YFSETQ. This CDR3 is built from 14 residues. The CDR3 bases are TGCGCCAGCAGCTTGGGCGACGGAGCCTACGAGCAGTACTTC. It is translated as CASSLGDGAYEQYF.

The chain links TRBV19 to TRBJ2-5; 10 bases match TRBD2. The germline V gene has CDR1 LNHDA and CDR2 SQIVND (reference sequence). This CDR3 contains 12 residues. Trimming cost V 10 bases and J 5 bases; bases outside gene matches: 4. The CDR3 here is CATRAGGETQYF. The CDR3 DNA is TGTGCCACCCGAGCGGGGGGGGAGACCCAGTACTTC.

The CDR3 sequence: CASSEGQGGEQYF. The DNA for the CDR3 is TGTGCCAGCAGTGAGGGACAGGGAGGCGAGCAGTACTTC. The V and J genes are TRBV6-4 and TRBJ2-7, with TRBD1 matching over 9 bases. The V segment lost 3 bases and the J segment 6 bases; nucleotides outside the gene matches: 3. This CDR3 has 13 residues. CDR1 MRHNA and CDR2 SNTAGT come from the germline V gene.

The CDR3: CASSLVGGRATDTQYF. The CDR3 coding sequence is TGTGCCAGCAGCTTAGTGGGAGGGAGAGCCACAGATACGCAGTATTTT. The rearrangement joins TRBV7-2 to TRBJ2-3; 7 bases map to TRBD2. The CDR3 runs 16 residues. Losses at the gene ends were 1 base for V and 2 bases for J; bases not matched to a gene: 6. Germline loops: CDR1 SGHTA, CDR2 FQGNSA.

The rearrangement joins TRBV5-8 to TRBJ2-7; no clear D gene. Looked up from germline, CDR1 is SGHTS and CDR2 is YDEGEE. This CDR3 region has 16 residues. Trimming cost V 4 bases and J 2 bases, with 19 bases left between them. This CDR3 reads CASSQTSRTSAYEQYF. The CDR3 nucleotides are TGTGCCAGCAGCCAAACATCCCGGACGTCGGCCTACGAGCAGTACTTC.

The V call is TRBV7-9, the J call TRBJ1-1, with D tentatively TRBD1 (6 bases). Trimming pared 4 bases from V and 8 bases from J, leaving 11 bases between. CDR3 size: 12 residues. Germline CDR1 is SEHNR and CDR2 is FQNEAQ (reference sequence). The CDR3 nucleotides are TGTGCCAGCAGCTGGACAGCCTACGAAGCTTTCTTT. Its protein product is CASSWTAYEAFF.